This entry features one T cell receptor (beta chain) sequence. Which antigen it targets is not known. Base-call qualities are not available, and no considerably larger clone is one nucleotide away. The record originates from a study of cytomegalovirus exposure and HLA in healthy donors (dated by TCRdb to about 2017). General notes on the study: In an earlier analysis of under 750 of the donors, 276 Gb of sequence data and just under 120 million unique TCR beta sequences from about 179 million T cells were reported. To decide whether each TCR beta V gene segment behaved as functional or pseudogenic, an earlier analysis of approximately 590 of the donors relied on high-throughput TCR beta sequencing. The study was designed to test whether signatures of past pathogen exposure could be identified by cataloging public T cell receptors. All discovery cohort repertoires had been generated on a single sequencing platform. The study profiled the T cell repertoires of some 610 subjects by immunosequencing and related them to cytomegalovirus serostatus. On average, around 240,000 unique TCR beta nucleotide sequences were sequenced per donor among about 400 genotyped donors of the cohort, with roughly a sixth of those sequences being non-productive. To predict cytomegalovirus infection status, the study brought together high-throughput TCR immunosequencing, statistical association of individual TCRs with disease status, and machine learning. A handful of DR-DQ haplotypes were treated as single units for association and clustering because of strong linkage in the cohort. A later analysis re-examined previously published TCR beta repertoires from roughly 720 donors and added high-resolution HLA genotyping to investigate patterns of TCR occurrence. An early release that covered fewer than 800 HLA-typed donors contained around 300 gigabases of sequencing data and around 85 million unique TCR sequences. Donor age, sex, ethnicity and CMV serostatus were compiled together with the repertoire data. Of the roughly 400 genotyped donors, approximately 80% were placed in the genetic ancestry cluster associated with self-reported Caucasian donors. The number of typed donors differed by locus: about 620-630 for A, B, C, DRB1 and DQB1; 522 for DQA1; some 610 for DPA1; and roughly 470 for DPB1. Along with the 666-subject first cohort, a separate validation cohort of over 90 different subjects was used. Rather than drawing on any new phenotypic data, the later analysis identified candidate immune exposures from TCR beta sequences and the way those sequences occurred across donors. HLA typing included class I and class II loci at four-digit resolution. A later genetic analysis used genome-wide SNP genotypes for about three fifths of the 666 donors, treating that subset as a discovery cohort.

The germline V gene provides CDR1 SGHTA and CDR2 FQGNSA. V has 6 bases trimmed and J has 5 bases trimmed; junction bases matching no gene number 8. There are 14 amino acids in the CDR3, from cysteine to phenylalanine inclusive. The DNA shown is the 42-base CDR3, in frame from base 1. In total, 630 or so healthy bone marrow donors made up the cohort. At the time of sampling, all cohort members were nominally healthy, though unrecorded immune exposures were likely present. The donor was CMV seropositive and belonged to the group of around 300 seropositive cohort members. A peripheral blood sample was collected from each donor, and TCR beta sequencing was performed on peripheral blood mononuclear cells. The Qiagen DNeasy Blood Extraction Kit was used to extract genomic DNA from the blood cell samples. Library prep was done by the immunoSEQ multiplex PCR assay. The multiplex PCR relied on a mix of 60 forward primers for TCR Vbeta segments and 13 reverse primers for TCR Jbeta segments. The CDR3 region of rearranged TCR beta genes was amplified from genomic DNA with a multiplex PCR assay. Amplified TCR beta libraries were sequenced as 87-base-pair reads on the Illumina HiSeq System. The published analysis was carried out like this. In a later analysis, tens of millions of unique TCR beta chains were counted across the 500 to 700 repertoires, and around 10 million of these chains were shared by at least two donors. To remove PCR and sequencing errors, raw reads were error-corrected and collapsed into unique sequences using a nearest-neighbor algorithm that merged closely related sequences. CDR3 sequences were aligned to IMGT reference sequences to assign V, D and J gene segments. For a sequence to be retained, a match of at least six nucleotides was required to both a V gene segment and a J gene segment. A rearrangement was called productive if the CDR3 had no stop codons and remained in frame with V and J, and every other rearrangement was called non-productive. CDR3 was defined according to IMGT convention as the region running from the second conserved V-encoded cysteine to the conserved J-encoded phenylalanine. In an earlier analysis of some 550 of the donors, sequences lacking an unambiguous match to a single V gene segment were excluded. An earlier analysis of a few hundred of the donors called V segments functional above 56.7% productive rearrangements and segregating when the between-donor standard deviation exceeded 5%. A statistical classification framework was built to diagnose cytomegalovirus status from the catalog of TCR beta chain sequences. In a later analysis, TCR nucleotide sequences were compared against IMGT/GENE-DB human TR gene sequences so that V and J genes could be assigned. In a later analysis, CDR3 sequences and most-parsimonious VDJ recombination scenarios were assigned using the TCRdist pipeline. A later analysis defined each TCR beta chain by its CDR3 amino acid sequence plus V-gene family, and excluded reads lacking a unique V-gene family. To address suspected cross-contamination and a sequencing artifact, a later analysis removed 592 highly shared, low-generation-probability nucleotide sequences. In a later analysis, a clonal expansion index for each public chain was calculated from normalized within-repertoire ranks of inferred template counts. A later analysis computed generation probabilities with a VDJ recombination model fitted to out-of-frame rearrangements, and checked the results against IGoR. Hypergeometric tests were used in a later analysis to score TCR-TCR, TCR-HLA and TCR-CMV co-occurrence, with a repertoire-size bias correction applied to the TCR pairs. A later analysis estimated false discovery rates by permuting HLA or CMV assignments 20 times. In a later analysis, co-occurring TCRs were grouped using DBSCAN, and TCRdist sequence similarity was added for clustering within HLA-allele-positive subsets. Co-occurrence clustering excluded repertoires with fewer than 30,000 or more than 120,000 public chains, plus five with anomalous nucleotide sharing. Not all clones reach the TCRdb copy of this immuneACCESS table, which keeps in-frame sequences only. Checked studies attribute under half of the gap to unresolved V genes and leave the rest unexplained. V and J calls and clone size are given by that table; D and trimming were obtained from the DNA. This sample holds about 60,000 clones; about 71% were observed only once. The leading ten clones occupy less than 20% of the sample.

What the study reported, not specific to this receptor: A cluster of highly shared sequence variants was judged likely to represent a technical artifact of the sequencing pipeline. The cohort was sequenced for TCR beta chains only, and without alpha or paired-chain data the features that could be detected were limited. Because some donors lacked HLA typing at each locus, the association tests relied only on the typed subset. A later analysis associated approximately 17,000 TCR beta sequences with specific HLA alleles at a false discovery rate of 0.05. A total of 150 or so TCR beta chains were listed by the study as associated with cytomegalovirus. The only immune exposure information available for the cohort was CMV serostatus. A later genetic analysis reported fewer N-insertions in productive TCRs among donors in an Asian-associated ancestry cluster than the approximately 670-donor mean. Roughly uniform sequencing depth across donors was assumed in presence/absence analyses, although this assumption may not hold. A later analysis found that TCR association rates varied across HLA loci, with DRB1 alleles showing the most associated TCRs and HLA-C alleles the fewest. Correlated functional status among segregating V segments might reflect linkage disequilibrium, but an unknown experimental factor could not be ruled out. Most TCR sequences were observed very rarely across donors, whereas some public TCRs were present in many individuals. In a later analysis, HLA-associated TCR beta chains showed more clonal expansion and lower generation probabilities than non-associated chains that were equally common. Assigning TCR associations to individual alleles was difficult when HLA alleles, especially DR and DQ, strongly co-occurred. A later genetic analysis associated a missense DCLRE1C variant with V-gene and J-gene trimming of TCR beta chains, and an independent cohort replicated the association. The classifier was reported to diagnose cytomegalovirus status with high specificity and sensitivity in both the original and validation cohorts. Three of the identified cytomegalovirus-associated TCR beta chains were confirmed in vitro to be specific for cytomegalovirus antigens. The 87-base-pair reads could not distinguish some IMGT-functional V segments, including TRBV6-2 and TRBV6-3, so those segments were excluded. Because counts were too low, about 17 rarely observed V segments, including chromosome 9 orphons, were excluded from the earlier analysis of around 590 of the donors. A later analysis reported that several top co-occurrence clusters appeared linked to parvovirus B19, influenza, CMV and Epstein-Barr virus. A further reported finding was that TCR beta sequences accurately predicted the HLA-A and HLA-B alleles for most subjects in the first cohort. The authors suggested that the approach could potentially be generalized to other disease states and immunological phenotypes. In an earlier analysis of approximately 600 of the donors, most TCR beta V segments were observed in productive rearrangements about 90% or about 30% of the time, broadly matching IMGT annotations. In a later analysis, most CMV-associated TCR beta chains were found to appear HLA-restricted, with HLA associations seemingly driven largely by CMV exposure.

Sequencing was done on a sample of PBMCs. The sequence joins TRBV7-2 to TRBJ1-1; 8 of the junction bases match TRBD1. The sequence derives from an older woman in good health and CMV-seropositive. The nucleotide sequence is TGTGCCAGCAGTGAACAGGGGGGGAGGACTGAAGCTTTCTTT. It translates to CASSEQGGRTEAFF.